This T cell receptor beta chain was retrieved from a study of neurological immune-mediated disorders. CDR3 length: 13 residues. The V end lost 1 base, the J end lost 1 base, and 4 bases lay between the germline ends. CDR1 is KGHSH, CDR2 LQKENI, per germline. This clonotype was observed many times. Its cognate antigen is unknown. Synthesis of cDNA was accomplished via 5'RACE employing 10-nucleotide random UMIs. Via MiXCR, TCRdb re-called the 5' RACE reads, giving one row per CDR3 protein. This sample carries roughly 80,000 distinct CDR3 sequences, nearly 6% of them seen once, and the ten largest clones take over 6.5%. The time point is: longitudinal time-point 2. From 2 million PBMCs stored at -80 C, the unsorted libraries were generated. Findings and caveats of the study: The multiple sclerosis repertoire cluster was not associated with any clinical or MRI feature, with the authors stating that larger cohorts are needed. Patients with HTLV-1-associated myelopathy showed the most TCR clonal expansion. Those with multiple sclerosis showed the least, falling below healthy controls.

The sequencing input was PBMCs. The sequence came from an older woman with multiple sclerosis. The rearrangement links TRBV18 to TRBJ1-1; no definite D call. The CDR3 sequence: CASSPLQNTEAFF. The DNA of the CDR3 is TGTGCCAGCTCACCACTCCAGAACACTGAAGCTTTCTTT.